Listed below are T cell receptor beta chains from one sample, sequenced in a study of T cells in Graves' hyperthyroidism and ophthalmopathy. TCRdb redid the calling of the multiplex PCR reads with MiXCR, one entry per CDR3 protein. The sample records hundreds of thousands of distinct CDR3 sequences, around 39% being singletons. The source material was blood. The receptors were gathered from a man between 18 and 35 years old with Graves' hyperthyroidism. CDR3s include the opening cysteine and the closing phenylalanine or tryptophan. D genes are given only for firm matches. Not every row has a clone size; where given, it reads once, few, many or a size class.

V	J	length	size	D	DNA	CDR3
TRBV7-9	TRBJ2-7	14	many	-	TGTGCCAGCAGCTTCGGTGGCGAGCATGGCGAGCAGTACTTC	CASSFGGEHGEQYF
TRBV19	TRBJ2-7	13	-	-	TGTGCCAGTAGGGGGACTTTACAGGACGAGCAGTACTTC	CASRGTLQDEQYF
TRBV9	TRBJ2-7	14	few	-	TGTGCCAGCAGCGTAGATGTAACCTCCTACGAGCAGTACTTC	CASSVDVTSYEQYF
TRBV2	TRBJ2-5	14	-	-	TGTGCCAGCAGTGAACTTTTGTCGCAAGAGACCCAGTACTTC	CASSELLSQETQYF
TRBV29-1	TRBJ1-2	12	-	TRBD1	TGCAGTGCTCCCGGGACAGGCTATGGCTACACCTTC	CSAPGTGYGYTF
TRBV20-1	TRBJ2-5	13	-	-	TGCAGTGCTCCTTTAAGGGGGGGGGAGACCCAGTACTTC	CSAPLRGGETQYF
TRBV29-1	TRBJ2-2	14	few	TRBD2	TGCAGCGCCTATGGGGAGGGGAACACCGGGGAGCTGTTTTTT	CSAYGEGNTGELFF
TRBV12-3/TRBV12-4	TRBJ2-7	13	-	TRBD1	TGTGCCAGCAACTTTCAGGGGGCCCACGAGCAGTACTTC	CASNFQGAHEQYF
TRBV7-9	TRBJ2-7	14	few	-	TGTGCCAGCAGCTTAACTGTAGGAGGAGACGAGCAGTACTTC	CASSLTVGGDEQYF
TRBV10-3	TRBJ1-2	14	-	-	TGTGCCATCAAAGGACGAGATAATGACTATGGCTACACCTTC	CAIKGRDNDYGYTF
TRBV4-1	TRBJ2-3	14	-	-	TGCGCCAGCAGCCAAGATCTACTCACAGATACGCAGTATTTT	CASSQDLLTDTQYF
TRBV13	TRBJ1-4	14	-	-	TGTGCCAGCAGCTTTGGGTTCAACGGTGAAAAACTGTTTTTT	CASSFGFNGEKLFF
TRBV25-1	TRBJ1-1	13	-	TRBD1	TGTGCCAACCAGGACAGGGTATACACTGAAGCTTTCTTT	CANQDRVYTEAFF
TRBV6-2/TRBV6-3	TRBJ1-5	15	-	-	TGTGCCAGCAGCCCCCGGAACAGGGCACATCAGCCCCAGCATTTT	CASSPRNRAHQPQHF
TRBV7-9	TRBJ1-3	16	-	-	TGTGCCAGCAGCCAAAGGTCCGGGAAGGATGGCTACACCATATATTTT	CASSQRSGKDGYTIYF
TRBV29-1	TRBJ1-2	9	-	-	TGCAGCCCGGGCTATGGCTACACCTTC	CSPGYGYTF
TRBV25-1	TRBJ1-4	15	many	-	TGTGCCAGCAGTGAGTGGGAGGGCACTAATGAAAAACTGTTTTTT	CASSEWEGTNEKLFF
TRBV25-1	TRBJ1-5	14	many	-	TGTGCCAGCAGAGGGAGCTACGGGAATCAGCCCCAGCATTTT	CASRGSYGNQPQHF
TRBV11-2	TRBJ2-5	15	-	-	TGCGCCAGCAGCTTAGGTGGCGGGCTCGGAGAGACCCAGTACTTC	CASSLGGGLGETQYF
TRBV19	TRBJ2-2	16	many	TRBD1	TGTGCCAGTAGCCGACAGGGGGCTGGCGGCACCGGGGAGCTGTTTTTT	CASSRQGAGGTGELFF
TRBV7-2	TRBJ2-7	18	-	TRBD1	TGTGCCAGCAGCCCAAGAGGGGGACAGGGGGCACTAGGATACGAGCAGTACTTC	CASSPRGGQGALGYEQYF
TRBV7-2	TRBJ1-4	17	few	-	TGTGCCAGCAGCCAATCGTGGGCGGGCGGGATTAATGAAAAACTGTTTTTT	CASSQSWAGGINEKLFF
TRBV11-2	TRBJ1-4	16	-	TRBD1	TGTGCCAGCAGCTTAAGGGCAGGACAGGTGGATGAAAAACTGTTTTTT	CASSLRAGQVDEKLFF
TRBV20-1	TRBJ1-4	10	few	-	TGCAGTGGGGGTGGTGAAAAACTGTTTTTT	CSGGGEKLFF
TRBV29-1	TRBJ2-7	15	-	TRBD2	TGCAGCGTTAGATGGACTAGCGGGAGTACGTACGAGCAGTACTTC	CSVRWTSGSTYEQYF
TRBV6-6	TRBJ1-1	13	-	-	TGTGCCAGCAGCGACCGGAGGGGAACTGAAGCTTTCTTT	CASSDRRGTEAFF
TRBV7-3	TRBJ2-5	14	once	-	TGTGCCAGCAGCGCAGGGGCTAGCAATCAGCCCCAGTACTTC	CASSAGASNQPQYF
TRBV6-5	TRBJ1-2	12	-	-	TGTGCCTGGTTCGGGGTCGATATGATCGGCACCTTC	CAWFGVDMIGTF
TRBV25-1	TRBJ2-7	15	many	TRBD1	TGTGCCAGCAGTGAGGACAGGGGGCCCTTCTACGAGCAGTACTTC	CASSEDRGPFYEQYF